The T cell receptor beta chain under discussion was sequenced for a study of shared clonotypes between healthy human individuals. This CDR3 contains 13 residues. Germline assignment: CDR1 KGHSH and CDR2 LQKENI. Trimming took 0 bases from V and 5 from J, leaving 8 bases between them. Sequencing used immunoSEQ multiplex PCR; TCRdb keeps in-frame clones, though not all of them. Among roughly 1,000,000 clones listed, more than 75% were seen once. This TCR was sampled from a man between 18 and 29 years old in good health. Some clones in this sample may be carry-over from other donors' samples. This chain joins TRBV18 and TRBJ2-7; D gene ambiguous. Sequenced material: memory CD4+ T cells from PBMCs. The subset: CD45RA-negative fraction. The CDR3 coding sequence is TGTGCCAGCTCACCACCGTTTTTACACGAGCAGTACTTC. Protein: CASSPPFLHEQYF.